Listed here are 21 T cell receptor beta chains from one sample, sequenced in a study of T cell responses to AZD1222 COVID-19 vaccine. Clones were read by immunoSEQ multiplex PCR, and TCRdb kept only the in-frame ones, dropping some. The sample lists approximately 260,000 clones, about 92% occurring once. The sequenced sample was peripheral blood, obtained on day 0 of AZD1222 vaccination. Receptor source: an adult in good health.

The V call is TRBV5-4, the J call TRBJ2-1; 8 bases line up with TRBD2. The CDR3 consists of 15 residues. Germline loops: CDR1 SGHNT, CDR2 YYREEE (reference sequence). V shed 4 bases, J shed 9 bases, and the junction held 12 bases outside the gene matches. CDR3 sequence reads: CASSTGTRIDIEQFF. The CDR3 nucleotides are TGTGCCAGCAGCACCGGGACTAGGATCGACATTGAGCAGTTCTTC.

The chain joins TRBV21-1 to TRBJ2-5; the table assigns TRBD1, which was not confirmed against the DNA. TRBV21-1 is given as a pseudogene. This CDR3 is built from 14 residues. CDR3 bases: TGTGCCAGCAGCAACTGGGGCACTGGGGAGACCCAGTACTTC. It codes for CASSNWGTGETQYF.

The chain has TRBV4-3 and TRBJ1-2, with no clear D. This CDR3 contains 18 residues. Germline V gene sequence: CDR1 LGHNA, CDR2 YSLEER. V was pared by 1 base and J by 4 bases, with 22 bases between. The chain's CDR3 is CASSQVGRARSKFYGYTF. CDR3 nucleotide sequence: TGCGCCAGCAGCCAAGTGGGGAGAGCCAGATCGAAGTTCTATGGCTACACCTTC.

V gene TRBV10-1 combines with J gene TRBJ2-7; 8 bases agree with TRBD1. The J segment lost 3 bases and the V segment lost 5 bases, leaving 6 bases of the junction unmatched. Germline lookup yields CDR1 WNHNN and CDR2 SYGVQD (reference sequence). This CDR3 region has 14 residues. This CDR3 reads CASSPGQAYYEQYF. Written as DNA, the CDR3 is TGCGCCAGCAGTCCGGGACAGGCCTACTACGAGCAGTACTTC.

The chain links TRBV5-1 to TRBJ2-7; D not certain. The CDR3 has 16 amino acids. With 1 base removed from V and 5 bases from J, the gap between germline ends came to 19 bases. From germline, CDR1 is SGHRS and CDR2 YFSETQ. The CDR3 nucleotides are TGCGCCAGCAGCTTGCAGCCTAGGGATGCGCCCAACGAGCAGTACTTC. Its translation is CASSLQPRDAPNEQYF.

V and J are TRBV29-1 and TRBJ2-2, with 10 nucleotides matching TRBD1. The CDR3 extends over 15 amino acids. Germline V lookup: CDR1 SQVTM, CDR2 ANQGSEA. V dropped 7 bases and J dropped 5; count of bases not matched to a gene: 10. CDR3 in amino acids: CSAAPGQGRTGELFF. CDR3 nucleotide sequence: TGCAGCGCTGCACCGGGACAGGGGAGAACCGGGGAGCTGTTTTTT.

This chain uses TRBV5-1 with TRBJ2-2; 14 bases are a match to TRBD2. The germline CDR1 and CDR2 sequences are SGHRS and YFSETQ. The CDR3 consists of 17 residues. The ends lost 4 bases at V and 4 bases at J; junction bases unmatched: 6. In DNA form, the CDR3 reads TGCGCCAGCAGCGCCGGGACTAGCGGGAGAGTCACCGGGGAGCTGTTTTTT. This codes for CASSAGTSGRVTGELFF.

This chain uses TRBV3-1 (or the pseudogene TRBV3-2) with TRBJ1-2, with TRBD1 identical over 8 bases. V lost 5 bases and J lost 0; bases outside the gene matches: 11. Germline CDR1 reads LGHDT; CDR2 reads YNNKEL (reference sequence). CDR3 size: 17 residues. The CDR3 nucleotides read TGTGCCAGCAGCGCCTGGGGCAGGGGGCATGCTAACTATGGCTACACCTTC. It encodes CASSAWGRGHANYGYTF.

The CDR3 nucleotides are TGCGCCAGCAGCCAGGGGACGGTACCCTACGAGCAGTACTTC. It is translated as CASSQGTVPYEQYF. V and J are TRBV4-1 and TRBJ2-7, with D perhaps given as TRBD1 or TRBD2 (5 bases each). This CDR3 comprises 14 residues. Trimming pared 3 bases from V and 2 bases from J, leaving 11 bases between. In germline, CDR1 is MGHRA, CDR2 YSYEKL.

The chain employs TRBV3-1 (or the pseudogene TRBV3-2) and TRBJ2-5, with no clear D. The CDR3 covers 12 residues. Germline lookup yields CDR1 LGHDT and CDR2 YNNKEL (reference sequence). V lost 5 bases to trimming and J lost 5 bases, with 9 bases between them. CDR3 sequence reads: CASSEGAETQYF. The CDR3 DNA is TGTGCCAGCAGCGAAGGAGCCGAGACCCAGTACTTC.

The V call is TRBV19, the J call TRBJ1-2; no firm D call. Germline V gene sequence: CDR1 LNHDA, CDR2 SQIVND (reference sequence). V gave up 3 bases and J gave up 8 bases, with 13 bases separating them. The CDR3 is made up of 13 amino acids. The CDR3 nucleotides read TGTGCCAGTAGTATGGGCGGGTCTGGAGGCTACACCTTC. Translating gives CASSMGGSGGYTF.

This clone has only one observation. J is TRBJ2-7 and V is TRBV5-6, with 7 positions matching TRBD1. This CDR3 has 14 amino acids. Trimming removed 3 bases from V and 4 bases from J; junction bases left unmatched: 7. Germline V gene sequence: CDR1 SGHDT, CDR2 YYEEEE. The CDR3 coding sequence is TGTGCCAGCAGCTCCACAGGGGATTGGTACGAGCAGTACTTC. Protein sequence: CASSSTGDWYEQYF.

The chain uses TRBV4-1 and TRBJ2-7; D unclear. Germline V gene sequence: CDR1 MGHRA, CDR2 YSYEKL. The V gene lost 0 bases and the J gene lost 3 bases, with 3 bases spanning the gap. This CDR3 contains 12 residues. The CDR3 spells CASSQDSYEQYF. DNA of the CDR3: TGCGCCAGCAGCCAAGACAGCTACGAGCAGTACTTC.

As to this clone: This same CDR3 is encoded by further DNA sequences in the sample. V and J are TRBV6-5 and TRBJ2-1; 10 bases fit TRBD2. The CDR3 consists of 14 residues. V shed 6 bases and J 4 bases; nucleotides not matched to a gene: 3. CDR1 and CDR2 from the germline V gene are MNHEY and SVGAGI. This CDR3 reads CASSYSGGYNEQFF. The CDR3 region has the DNA TGTGCCAGCAGCTATAGCGGGGGGTACAATGAGCAGTTCTTC.

The V gene is TRBV28, the J gene TRBJ2-7; 11 positions match TRBD2. The CDR3 length is 14 residues. The germline V gene encodes CDR1 MDHEN and CDR2 SYDVKM. J lost 5 bases, V lost 6 bases, and 6 bases had no gene match. CDR3 coding DNA: TGTGCCAGCAGCTCGGGACTAGCGGTGGACGAGCAGTACTTC. This codes for CASSSGLAVDEQYF.

The V gene is TRBV15, the J gene TRBJ2-1; D is uncertain. The V and J ends lost 8 bases and 5 bases respectively, with 19 bases between them. The CDR3 has 15 residues. Germline CDR1 reads LNHNV; CDR2 reads YYDKDF (reference sequence). The CDR3 DNA reads as TGTGCCACCGCCCCCCGGACCACCTATGACAATGAGCAGTTCTTC. Translating it yields CATAPRTTYDNEQFF.

This clone showed up just once. This chain joins TRBV6-2 or TRBV6-3 and TRBJ2-7; the match to TRBD1 covers 9 bases. Germline CDR1 MNHEY, CDR2 SVGEGT. This CDR3 contains 14 residues. V was pared by 6 bases and J by 6 bases, with 9 bases of the junction left unmatched. CDR3 residues: CASSFSGTGSEQYF. Here the CDR3 DNA reads TGTGCCAGCAGCTTCTCCGGGACAGGGTCCGAGCAGTACTTC.

In this sample, this clone turned up a few times. The V call is TRBV5-1, the J call TRBJ1-1, with D maybe TRBD1 (5 bases). Germline CDR1 reads SGHRS; CDR2 reads YFSETQ. V shed 4 bases and J shed 6 bases, with 19 bases lying between them. The CDR3 runs 15 residues. CDR3 protein: CASSIGTSGGAEAFF. CDR3 nucleotides: TGCGCCAGCAGCATAGGGACCTCTGGAGGCGCTGAAGCTTTCTTT.

The chain carries TRBV4-3 and TRBJ2-3; D is ambiguous. The CDR3 consists of 16 residues. Germline V gives CDR1 LGHNA, CDR2 YSLEER. The V gene lost 1 base and the J gene lost 2 bases, with 13 bases spanning the gap. As DNA, the CDR3 is TGCGCCAGCAGCCAAGTTTTAGGGCCGGTCACAGATACGCAGTATTTT. It yields the protein CASSQVLGPVTDTQYF.

The CDR3 DNA reads TGCAGTGCGGGCCGAGGGGCCCAGTACTTC. Its protein is CSAGRGAQYF. The rearrangement uses TRBV20-1 and TRBJ2-5; D is possibly TRBD1 or TRBD2 (5 bases each). The CDR3 is 10 amino acids. Germline CDR1 is DFQATT and CDR2 is SNEGSKA (reference sequence). V was pared by 6 bases and J by 9 bases, with 11 bases between.

This rearrangement joins TRBV3-1 (or the pseudogene TRBV3-2) to TRBJ1-2; D remains unclear. Trimming cost V 1 base and J 4 bases, with 4 bases left between them. This CDR3 has 12 residues. Germline values: CDR1 LGHDT, CDR2 YNNKEL (reference sequence). In DNA form, the CDR3 reads TGTGCCAGCAGCCAAGGGGTCTATGGCTACACCTTC. This codes for CASSQGVYGYTF.